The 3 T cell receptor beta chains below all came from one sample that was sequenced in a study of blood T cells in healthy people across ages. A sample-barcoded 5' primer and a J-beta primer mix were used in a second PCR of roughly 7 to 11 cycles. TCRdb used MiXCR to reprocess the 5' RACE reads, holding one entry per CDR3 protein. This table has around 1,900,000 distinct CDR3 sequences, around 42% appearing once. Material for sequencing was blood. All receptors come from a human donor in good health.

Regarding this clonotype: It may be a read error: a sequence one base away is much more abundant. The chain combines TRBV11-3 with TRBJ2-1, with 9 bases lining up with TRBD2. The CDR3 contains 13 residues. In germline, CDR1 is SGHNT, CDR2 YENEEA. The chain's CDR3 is CANSLGGGGEQFF. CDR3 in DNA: TGTGCCAACAGCTTAGGCGGGGGGGGTGAGCAGTTCTTC.

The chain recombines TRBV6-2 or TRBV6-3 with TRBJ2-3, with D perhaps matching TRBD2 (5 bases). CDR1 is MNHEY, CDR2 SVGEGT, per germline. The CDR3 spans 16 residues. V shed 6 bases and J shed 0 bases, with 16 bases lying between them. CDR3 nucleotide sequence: TGTGCCAGCAGCCCTCGGGGTAGGCCTAGCACAGATACGCAGTATTTT. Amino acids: CASSPRGRPSTDTQYF.

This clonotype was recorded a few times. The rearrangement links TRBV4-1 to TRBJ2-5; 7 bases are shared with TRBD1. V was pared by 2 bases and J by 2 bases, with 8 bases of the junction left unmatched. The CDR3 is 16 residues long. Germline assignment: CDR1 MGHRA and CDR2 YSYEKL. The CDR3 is CASSQSGGQAQETQYF. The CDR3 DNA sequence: TGCGCCAGCAGCCAATCAGGGGGTCAGGCTCAAGAGACCCAGTACTTC.